This T cell receptor (beta chain) was captured by sequencing in a study of metastatic and nonmetastatic thyroid tumors. Study-wide results and caveats: As reported, TCR beta diversity in blood and tumor was significantly higher in malignant thyroid tumors than in benign nodules.

TCRdb used MiXCR to call clones anew from the PCR reads. The sample yields over 20,000 clones, approximately 25% seen once. This clone appeared once. The antigen is not known. Until they underwent thyroid surgery, no patient had received any treatment. Sample: blood. The receptor's source is a female donor with papillary thyroid cancer or a benign thyroid nodule (not recorded which). Some clones in this sample may be carry-over from other donors' samples.

Written as DNA, the CDR3 is TGTGCCAGCAGCTATACAGTTGGGGCCAACGTCCTGACTTTC. Its protein is CASSYTVGANVLTF. V gene TRBV9 combines with J gene TRBJ2-6, with D unresolved. The CDR3 has 14 amino acids. Germline lookup yields CDR1 SGDLS and CDR2 YYNGEE. V was cut by 4 bases and J by 3 bases, with 8 bases left in between. Together with reference TRBV9 and TRBJ2-6, the CDR3 gives the full variable domain: DSGVTQTPKHLITATGQRVTLRCSPRSGDLSVYWYQQSLDQGLQFLIQYYNGEERAKGNILERFSAQQFPDLHSELNLSSLELGDSALYFCASSYTVGANVLTFGAGSRLTVL.